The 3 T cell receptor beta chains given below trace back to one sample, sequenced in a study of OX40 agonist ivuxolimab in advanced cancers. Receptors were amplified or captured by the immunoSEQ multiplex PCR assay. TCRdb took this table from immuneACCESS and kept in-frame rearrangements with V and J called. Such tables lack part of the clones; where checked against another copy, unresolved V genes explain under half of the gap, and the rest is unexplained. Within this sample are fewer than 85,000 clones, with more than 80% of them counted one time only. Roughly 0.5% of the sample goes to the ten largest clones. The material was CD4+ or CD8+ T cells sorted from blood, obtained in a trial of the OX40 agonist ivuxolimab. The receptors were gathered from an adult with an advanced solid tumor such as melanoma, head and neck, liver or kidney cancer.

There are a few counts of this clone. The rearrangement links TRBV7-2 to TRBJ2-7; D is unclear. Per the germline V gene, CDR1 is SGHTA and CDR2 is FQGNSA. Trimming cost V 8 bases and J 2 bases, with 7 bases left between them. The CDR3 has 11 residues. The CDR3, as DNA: TGTGCCAGCGGGCTAACCTACGAGCAGTACTTC. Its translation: CASGLTYEQYF.

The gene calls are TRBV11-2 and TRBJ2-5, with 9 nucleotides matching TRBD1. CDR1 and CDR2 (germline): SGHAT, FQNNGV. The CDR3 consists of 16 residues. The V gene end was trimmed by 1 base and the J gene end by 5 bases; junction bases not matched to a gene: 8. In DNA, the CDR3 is TGTGCCAGCAGCTTAGGGTTATACAGGGGGCAGGAGACCCAGTACTTC. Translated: CASSLGLYRGQETQYF.

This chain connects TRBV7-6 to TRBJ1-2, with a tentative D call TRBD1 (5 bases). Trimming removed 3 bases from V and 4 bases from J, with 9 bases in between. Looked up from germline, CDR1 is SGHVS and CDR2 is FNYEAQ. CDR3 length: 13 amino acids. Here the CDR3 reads CASSFHGGYGYTF. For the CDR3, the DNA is TGTGCCAGCAGCTTCCACGGGGGCTATGGCTACACCTTC.